A selection of T cell receptor beta chains follows, all from one sample in a study of cytomegalovirus exposure and HLA in healthy donors. The repertoire was sequenced with immunoSEQ multiplex PCR; TCRdb's copy has only in-frame clones and lacks some. Counted here are around 250,000 clones, 90% occurring once; the ten biggest clones make up under 0.45%. Material: PBMCs. All receptors derive from a young woman in good health and CMV-seronegative. The CDR3 runs from the conserved cysteine through the conserved F or W. Fields, in order: J gene, V gene, clone size, D gene, CDR3 protein, CDR3 DNA. D genes are given only for firm matches. Not all rows give a size; the values are once, few, many and, for expanded clones, a class.

>TRBJ2-7|TRBV10-3|NA|TRBD2
CAISVHSGGAKEQYF
TGTGCCATCAGTGTTCATAGCGGGGGGGCGAAAGAGCAGTACTTC
>TRBJ1-6|TRBV7-6|NA|TRBD1
CASSLVTGDASPLHF
TGTGCCAGCAGCTTAGTTACAGGGGACGCTTCACCCCTCCACTTT
>TRBJ2-3|TRBV6-5|NA|NA
CASSYSILEDTQYF
TGTGCCAGCAGTTATTCAATTCTAGAAGATACGCAGTATTTT
>TRBJ1-2|TRBV7-9|NA|NA
CASSFQENYGYTF
TGTGCCAGCAGCTTTCAGGAAAACTATGGCTACACCTTC
>TRBJ2-5|TRBV13|NA|TRBD2
CASSLPSGGHRETQYF
TGTGCCAGCAGCTTACCTAGCGGGGGGCATCGAGAGACCCAGTACTTC
>TRBJ2-7|TRBV7-3|NA|TRBD1
CASSLIWDRDSYEQYF
TGTGCCAGCAGCTTAATTTGGGACAGGGATTCCTACGAGCAGTACTTC
>TRBJ2-3|TRBV9|NA|NA
CASNPRQTDTQYF
TGTGCCAGCAACCCGCGACAGACAGATACGCAGTATTTT
>TRBJ1-1|TRBV28|NA|NA
CASSLPGRTEAFF
TGTGCCAGCAGTTTACCAGGGAGGACTGAAGCTTTCTTT
>TRBJ2-5|TRBV4-3|NA|NA
CASSQDLAGWQETQYF
TGCGCCAGCAGCCAAGATCTGGCAGGGTGGCAAGAGACCCAGTACTTC
>TRBJ2-3|TRBV5-1|NA|NA
CASSLGRSDTQYF
TGCGCCAGCAGCTTGGGCCGGTCAGATACGCAGTATTTT
>TRBJ2-2|TRBV7-2|once|NA
CASSLSGKRTGELFF
TGTGCCAGCAGCTTATCAGGGAAAAGGACCGGGGAGCTGTTTTTT
>TRBJ1-5|TRBV4-3|NA|NA
CASSQELGEFGQPQHF
TGCGCCAGCAGCCAAGAGCTCGGGGAGTTCGGACAGCCCCAGCATTTT
>TRBJ2-3|TRBV27|once|NA
CASSFSSLTDTQYF
TGTGCCAGCAGTTTTTCTAGCCTCACAGATACGCAGTATTTT
>TRBJ1-2|TRBV7-3|few|TRBD1
CASSPTGYSYGYTF
TGTGCCAGCAGCCCGACAGGGTATAGCTATGGCTACACCTTC
>TRBJ1-2|TRBV7-5|few|NA
CVRSYQDRVDGYTF
TGTGTCAGAAGCTACCAGGACAGGGTTGATGGCTACACCTTC
>TRBJ2-2|TRBV13|NA|TRBD1
CASKNRGTGELFF
TGTGCCAGCAAAAACAGGGGCACCGGGGAGCTGTTTTTT
>TRBJ2-3|TRBV27|NA|TRBD2
CASMWRGGPSTDTQYF
TGTGCCAGCATGTGGCGGGGGGGACCTAGCACAGATACGCAGTATTTT
>TRBJ2-5|TRBV5-4|NA|TRBD2
CASSLGRSSGGAEETQYF
TGTGCCAGCAGCTTGGGCCGGTCTAGCGGGGGGGCCGAAGAGACCCAGTACTTC
>TRBJ1-5|TRBV27|few|NA
CASSWSGQGNQPQHF
TGTGCCAGCAGTTGGTCAGGGCAAGGCAATCAGCCCCAGCATTTT
>TRBJ2-2|TRBV28|NA|NA
CASSTPMEGEDTGELFF
TGTGCCAGCAGTACACCTATGGAGGGTGAAGACACCGGGGAGCTGTTTTTT
>TRBJ1-1|TRBV28|NA|TRBD1
CASSVLFGGQGDTEAFF
TGTGCCAGCAGTGTACTGTTTGGGGGGCAGGGGGACACTGAAGCTTTCTTT
>TRBJ1-4|TRBV7-2|NA|TRBD1
CASSRGTGDNEKLFF
TGTGCCAGCAGCCGGGGGACAGGGGATAATGAAAAACTGTTTTTT
>TRBJ1-1|TRBV29-1|NA|NA
CSVVGRGNTEAFF
TGCAGCGTTGTGGGGCGCGGGAACACTGAAGCTTTCTTT
>TRBJ2-3|TRBV10-3|NA|NA
CAISEGGGDTQYF
TGTGCCATCAGTGAAGGGGGGGGCGATACGCAGTATTTT